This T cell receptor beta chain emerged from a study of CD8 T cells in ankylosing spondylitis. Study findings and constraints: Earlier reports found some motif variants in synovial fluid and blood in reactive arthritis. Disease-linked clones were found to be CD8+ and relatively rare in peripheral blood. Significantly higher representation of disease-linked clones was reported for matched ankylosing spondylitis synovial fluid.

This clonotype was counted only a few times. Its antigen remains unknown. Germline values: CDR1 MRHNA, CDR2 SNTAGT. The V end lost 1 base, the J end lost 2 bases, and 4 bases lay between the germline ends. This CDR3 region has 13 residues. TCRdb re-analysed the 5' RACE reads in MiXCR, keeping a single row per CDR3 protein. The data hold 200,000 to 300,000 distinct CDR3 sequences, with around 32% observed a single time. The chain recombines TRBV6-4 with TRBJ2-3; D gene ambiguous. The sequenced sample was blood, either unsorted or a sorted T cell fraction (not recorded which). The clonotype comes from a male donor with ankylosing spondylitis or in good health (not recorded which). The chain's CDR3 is CASSDLATDTQYF. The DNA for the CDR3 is TGTGCCAGCAGTGACTTGGCCACAGATACGCAGTATTTT.